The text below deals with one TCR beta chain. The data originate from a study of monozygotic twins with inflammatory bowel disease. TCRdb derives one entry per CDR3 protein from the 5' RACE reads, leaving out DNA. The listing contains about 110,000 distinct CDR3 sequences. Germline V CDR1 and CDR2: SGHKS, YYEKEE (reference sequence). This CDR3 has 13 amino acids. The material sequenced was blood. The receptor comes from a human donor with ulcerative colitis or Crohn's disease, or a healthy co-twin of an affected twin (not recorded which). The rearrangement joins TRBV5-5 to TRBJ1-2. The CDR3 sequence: CASSEQINYGYTF. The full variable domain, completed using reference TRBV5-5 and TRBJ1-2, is DAGVTQSPTHLIKTRGQQVTLRCSPISGHKSVSWYQQVLGQGPQFIFQYYEKEERGRGNFPDRFSARQFPNYSSELNVNALLLGDSALYLCASSEQINYGYTFGSGTRLTVV.